This entry lists 14 T cell receptor beta chains sequenced from one sample in a study of blood T cells in healthy people across ages (dated by TCRdb to the mid-2010s). Preparation of the library involved 5' RACE. The sample was run on an Illumina HiSeq 2500. The second PCR ran for roughly 7 to 12 cycles and used a J-beta primer mix along with a sample-barcoded 5' primer. The public reads were reprocessed in TCRdb via fastp at Q25 and MiXCR, keeping in-frame beta chains. Each entry is one CDR3 protein sequence, shown with its most common DNA and genes. The sample table lists about 630,000 distinct CDR3 sequences, about 21% of them with a count of one. Of the sample, under 4% falls within the top ten clones. The sequenced sample was blood. The receptors come from a man aged 65 to 85 in good health.

This clonotype was detected only a few times. This chain connects TRBV2 to TRBJ2-6, with 10 bases fitting TRBD1. In germline, CDR1 is SNHLY, CDR2 FYNNEI. The CDR3 covers 16 residues. This CDR3 reads CVTGTGVSSGANVLTF. The CDR3 DNA sequence: TGTGTTACCGGGACAGGGGTATCCTCTGGGGCCAACGTCCTGACTTTC.

A note on this clonotype: A read error may be the cause here, since a much bigger clone is one base away. V usage is TRBV5-1 and J usage is TRBJ2-7; D uncertain. The end of the DNA fits TRBJ2-1 better, so the J call may be wrong. This CDR3 is 14 amino acids long. Germline CDR1 is SGHRS and CDR2 is YFSETQ. Written as DNA, the CDR3 is TGCGCCAGCAGCTTGTACGAGTGTATAGATGAGCAGTTCTTC. It yields the protein CASSLYECIDEQFF.

This clonotype was recorded a few times. The chain links TRBV20-1 to TRBJ2-1, with D perhaps TRBD1 or TRBD2 (6 bases each). The CDR3 spans 14 residues. V lost 6 bases and J 0 bases, leaving 12 bases between the germline ends. CDR1 and CDR2 (germline): DFQATT, SNEGSKA (reference sequence). The CDR3 region is CSAQGGSSYNEQFF. CDR3 nucleotides: TGCAGTGCCCAAGGGGGGAGCTCCTACAATGAGCAGTTCTTC.

This clonotype was picked up a small number of times. J is TRBJ1-2 and V is TRBV28, with a tentative D call TRBD1 (6 bases). Germline assignment: CDR1 MDHEN and CDR2 SYDVKM. Between the trimmed V and J ends, which lost 6 bases and 2 bases, there was a span of 22 bases. This CDR3 has 17 residues. The CDR3 DNA sequence: TGTGCCAGCAGCCGACCTTCACGCACCCAGGGGAACTATGGCTACACCTTC. Translated, it gives CASSRPSRTQGNYGYTF.

This clonotype came up many times. The chain joins TRBV28 to TRBJ2-5; 8 nucleotides match TRBD2. Trimming took 5 bases from V and 9 from J; bases not matched to a gene: 11. This CDR3 comprises 14 residues. Germline CDR1 MDHEN, CDR2 SYDVKM. The CDR3 region has the DNA TGTGCCAGCAGTCCGGGACTAGGGATAGGGGCCCAGTACTTC. Protein sequence: CASSPGLGIGAQYF.

This CDR3 reads CSAPRGTRSDLYEQYF. CDR3 sequence (DNA): TGCAGTGCCCCCCGGGGCACCCGGAGTGACCTCTACGAGCAGTACTTC. The gene calls are TRBV20-1 and TRBJ2-5; D assignment may be TRBD1 or TRBD2 (5 bases each). The J call may not be correct, given that the DNA end is closer to TRBJ2-7. Germline values: CDR1 DFQATT, CDR2 SNEGSKA (reference sequence). CDR3 length equals 16 residues.

This clonotype was observed a few times. The rearrangement uses TRBV5-1 and TRBJ1-6; D ambiguous. V gave up 1 base and J gave up 0 bases, with 5 bases separating them. CDR1 is SGHRS, CDR2 YFSETQ, per germline. This CDR3 comprises 15 residues. DNA of the CDR3: TGCGCCAGCAGCTTGCGGAGCTCCTATAATTCACCCCTCCACTTT. It translates to CASSLRSSYNSPLHF.

The chain couples TRBV7-3 to TRBJ2-7; the D gene is possibly TRBD1 (6 bases). Germline CDR1 reads SGHTA; CDR2 reads FQGTGA. V gave up 1 base and J gave up 0 bases, with 19 bases separating them. The CDR3 covers 18 residues. The CDR3 sequence: CASSLIGTGTPSSYEQYF. For the CDR3, the DNA is TGTGCCAGCAGCTTAATAGGGACCGGGACACCCAGCTCCTACGAGCAGTACTTC.

This chain links TRBV29-1 with TRBJ2-5, with D unresolved. The CDR3 contains 12 residues. V lost 7 bases and J 4 bases, leaving 13 bases between the germline ends. The germline V gene encodes CDR1 SQVTM and CDR2 ANQGSEA. The CDR3 DNA reads TGCAGCGGCGGTACGGGCGCAGAGACCCAGTACTTC. Translating gives CSGGTGAETQYF.

V gene TRBV28 combines with J gene TRBJ2-7; TRBD1 or TRBD2 may be the D gene (6 bases each). V was trimmed by 3 bases and J by 7 bases, leaving 22 bases between them. Germline V gene sequence: CDR1 MDHEN, CDR2 SYDVKM. The CDR3 loop spans 16 amino acids. The CDR3 spells CASSFGKGGQLGEQYF. DNA for the CDR3: TGTGCCAGCAGTTTCGGGAAGGGGGGCCAACTCGGAGAGCAGTACTTC.

The chain combines TRBV2 with TRBJ1-6; TRBD1 might be the D (6 bases). Germline V gene lookup returns CDR1 SNHLY and CDR2 FYNNEI. This CDR3 contains 18 residues. Between the trimmed V and J ends, which lost 4 bases and 3 bases, there was a span of 19 bases. CDR3 region: CASSARDITFFYNSPLHF. Written as DNA, the CDR3 is TGTGCCAGCAGTGCGAGGGACATCACATTCTTCTATAATTCACCCCTCCACTTT. The variable domain in full, completed from reference TRBV2 and TRBJ1-6, reads EPEVTQTPSHQVTQMGQEVILRCVPISNHLYFYWYRQILGQKVEFLVSFYNNEISEKSEIFDDQFSVERPDGSNFTLKIRSTKLEDSAMYFCASSARDITFFYNSPLHFGNGTRLTVT.

Only a few counts were recorded for this clonotype. The V call is TRBV7-8, the J call TRBJ2-3; 10 nucleotides agree with TRBD1. This CDR3 spans 17 amino acids. The V gene end was trimmed by 5 bases and the J gene end by 3 bases; junction bases not matched to a gene: 11. From germline, CDR1 is SGHVS and CDR2 FQNEAQ. The DNA of the CDR3 is TGTGCCAGCAGCACCCCACAGACAGGGGGCAGGACAGATACGCAGTATTTT. Its translation is CASSTPQTGGRTDTQYF. Filled out from reference TRBV7-8 and TRBJ2-3, the complete variable domain reads GAGVSQSPRYKVAKRGQDVALRCDPISGHVSLFWYQQALGQGPEFLTYFQNEAQLDKSGLPSDRFFAERPEGSVSTLKIQRTQQEDSAVYLCASSTPQTGGRTDTQYFGPGTRLTVL.

This clonotype has just a few counts. CDR3 amino acids: CASSVGREGQYEQYF. In nucleotides, the CDR3 is TGTGCCAGCAGCGTAGGACGGGAGGGCCAGTACGAGCAGTACTTC. The chain uses TRBV9 and TRBJ2-7, with 8 bases aligning to TRBD2. The CDR3 covers 15 residues. With 0 bases clipped from V and 4 bases from J, the junction kept 6 bases outside the gene matches. Germline CDR1 reads SGDLS; CDR2 reads YYNGEE.

The chain couples TRBV11-2 to TRBJ2-5, with a weak D call TRBD1 (6 bases). The CDR3 totals 15 residues. With 1 base removed from V and 2 bases from J, the gap between germline ends came to 11 bases. Germline V gives CDR1 SGHAT, CDR2 FQNNGV. CDR3 amino acids: CASSLGGGKQETQYF. The CDR3 bases are TGTGCCAGCAGCTTAGGAGGGGGTAAACAAGAGACCCAGTACTTC. Full variable domain (remainder filled in from reference TRBV11-2 and TRBJ2-5): EAGVAQSPRYKIIEKRQSVAFWCNPISGHATLYWYQQILGQGPKLLIQFQNNGVVDDSQLPKDRFSAERLKGVDSTLKIQPAKLEDSAVYLCASSLGGGKQETQYFGPGTRLLVL.